Listed here are 9 T cell receptor beta chains from one sample, sequenced in a study of tumor and adjacent non-tumor tissue in lung cancer. No cell sorting was done before RNA was extracted from the tissue. Three rounds of nested PCR, following a modified ARM-PCR protocol, produced the TCRbeta library. TCRdb reprocessed the multiplex PCR reads via MiXCR and lists one record per CDR3 protein. Among 55,000 to 70,000 distinct CDR3 sequences, roughly 60% were seen once, and the ten largest hold around 21%. Specimen: lung tumor tissue. The receptors were sampled from a man aged 45-65 years with non-small cell lung cancer.

This clonotype was detected only once. One end of the junction fails to match germline, which may point to a read error. This chain uses TRBV6-5 with TRBJ2-2, with TRBD2 matching 7 bases. CDR1 and CDR2 (germline): MNHEY, SVGAGI. The CDR3 covers 16 residues. CDR3 in amino acids: CASSYFSAGVTEELFF. The CDR3 DNA reads as TGTGCCAGCAGTTACTTCTCTGCGGGGGTCACCGAGGAGCTGTTTTTT.

Details on this clonotype: A much bigger clone sits one base away, suggesting this may be a read error. The chain carries TRBV6-1 and TRBJ1-1, with D perhaps matching TRBD1 (6 bases). Germline V gene lookup returns CDR1 MNHNS and CDR2 SASEGT. The CDR3 runs to 15 residues. The chain's CDR3 is CASSRTVNMNTEAIF. The CDR3 DNA reads as TGTGCCAGCAGTAGGACAGTGAATATGAACACTGAAGCTATCTTT.

About this clonotype itself: This may be a read error, as it is one base from a much larger clone. The chain uses TRBV6-1 and TRBJ1-5; the D gene is possibly TRBD1 (5 bases). Germline V gene sequence: CDR1 MNHNS, CDR2 SASEGT. The CDR3 has 16 amino acids. The CDR3, as DNA: TGTGCCAGCAGTGAAGCCGTAGGGGTGAGCAATCGGCCCCAGCATTTT. Translation gives CASSEAVGVSNRPQHF.

As regards this clonotype: Since a much larger clone is just one base distant, this may be a read error. The rearrangement links TRBV10-3 to TRBJ2-1, with D possibly being TRBD1 (6 bases). This CDR3 is built from 11 residues. V dropped 2 bases and J dropped 15 bases, with 11 bases sitting between them. Germline CDR1 ENHRY, CDR2 SYGVKD. CDR3 sequence reads: CAISEGGSLFF. The CDR3 DNA reads as TGTGCCATCAGTGAGGGGGGCAGCCTGTTCTTC.

This clonotype turned up a few times. A much bigger clone sits one base away, suggesting this may be a read error. The chain links TRBV12-5 to TRBJ1-1; perhaps TRBD1 as D (5 bases). Per germline, CDR1 LGHNT and CDR2 FRNRAP. The CDR3 runs to 14 residues. This chain's CDR3 is CASGLGRAGTGAFF. The CDR3 region has the DNA TGTGCTAGTGGTTTGGGCCGCGCGGGGACTGGAGCTTTCTTT.

Points on this clonotype: A much larger clone sits a single nucleotide away, making a read error possible. V is TRBV5-4 and J is TRBJ2-7; D might be TRBD2 (6 bases). V lost 6 bases to trimming and J lost 0 bases, with 19 bases between them. CDR1 and CDR2 from the germline V gene are SGHNT and YYREEE (reference sequence). The CDR3 sequence is 16 residues long. In DNA, the CDR3 is TGTGCCAGCACCCAAGCTCCTAGCGCGAGCTCCTACGAGCAGTACTTC. Protein sequence: CASTQAPSASSYEQYF.

The chain joins TRBV24-1 to TRBJ2-3; D not resolved. The CDR3 has 13 residues. With 0 bases removed from V and 2 bases from J, the gap between germline ends came to 2 bases. Germline V gene data show CDR1 as KGHDR and CDR2 as SFDVKD. The chain's CDR3 is CATSDLPTDTQYF. The CDR3 DNA reads as TGTGCCACCAGTGATTTGCCCACAGATACGCAGTATTTT.

On this clonotype itself: At one end the junction does not follow the germline gene, possibly because of a read error. The chain combines TRBV4-1 with TRBJ1-1, with D possibly TRBD1 on 6 matching bases. Looked up from germline, CDR1 is MGHRA and CDR2 is YSYEKL. The CDR3 length is 15 residues. The CDR3 reads CASSHRDIGGTEAFF. The CDR3 DNA follows: TGCGCCAGCAGCCATAGGGACATTGGGGGCACTGAGGCTTTCTTT.

Only a few counts were recorded for this clonotype. The J gene is TRBJ2-6, the V gene TRBV20-1; 7 bases line up with TRBD1. Unmatched junction bases numbered 7, after V lost 5 bases and J lost 0 bases. The CDR3 extends over 16 amino acids. Germline lookup yields CDR1 DFQATT and CDR2 SNEGSKA (reference sequence). The CDR3 reads CSAVGQKGSGANVLTF. CDR3 nucleotides: TGCAGTGCTGTGGGACAGAAAGGCTCTGGGGCCAACGTCCTGACTTTC.